The rows below give T cell receptor beta chains drawn from one sample of a study of cytomegalovirus exposure and HLA in healthy donors. Repertoires were generated with immunoSEQ multiplex PCR, while TCRdb's copy carries only in-frame clones and drops some. Here the sample spans about 150,000 clones, 60% to 85% being singletons. The sample taken for sequencing was PBMCs. The source is a woman aged 40-49 years in good health and CMV-seronegative. Both conserved end residues are trimmed from each CDR3. Each record gives: J gene, V gene, CDR3 protein.

TRBJ2-5 | TRBV5-1 | ASTHGVLAVQETQY
TRBJ2-1 | TRBV13 | ASRPRPGQGGRRLINEQF
TRBJ2-5 | TRBV15 | ATSRNRGVRETQY
TRBJ1-4 | TRBV6-6 | ASSLDEKLF
TRBJ1-1 | TRBV11-2 | ASSSAGTGGTEAF
TRBJ2-7 | TRBV13 | ASSYSLTYEQY
TRBJ1-5 | TRBV30 | AWSWGVPNQPQH
TRBJ2-7 | TRBV7-9 | ASSFRGTGSYEQY
TRBJ2-1 | TRBV7-9 | ASSLPHRLAGLKNEQF
TRBJ1-1 | TRBV5-1 | ASSATGRSTEAF
TRBJ1-1 | TRBV5-1 | ASSTGQLNTEAF
TRBJ2-5 | TRBV29-1 | SGGGQQETQY
TRBJ2-1 | TRBV19 | ASRPDRSTYNEQF
TRBJ2-5 | TRBV5-4 | ASSSRTGQETQY
TRBJ2-7 | TRBV19 | ASSTVQREGREQY
TRBJ1-1 | TRBV19 | ASSITARDRGREAF
TRBJ1-2 | TRBV27 | ASSLTLLPGTGAYYNYGYT
TRBJ1-4 | TRBV6-5 | ASSLSLANEKLF
TRBJ1-2 | TRBV6-5 | ASSLLGDSLYGYT
TRBJ2-2 | TRBV5-1 | ASRLLAENTGELF
TRBJ1-6 | TRBV5-6 | ASSLTGVNSPLH
TRBJ1-1 | TRBV20-1 | SASRGTEAF
TRBJ1-4 | TRBV10-3 | AISEGTSGATNEKLF
TRBJ1-1 | TRBV6-5 | ASRRVMNTEAF
TRBJ1-4 | TRBV7-2 | ASSPATRGEKLF
TRBJ2-2 | TRBV7-2 | ASSSRRGNGELF
TRBJ2-3 | TRBV5-1 | ASSPGWATDTQY
TRBJ1-1 | TRBV30 | AWRQGGGTEAF
TRBJ2-5 | TRBV13 | ASSVGGLGQGNIGETQY
TRBJ2-2 | TRBV5-6 | ASSLGLAGVLGELF
TRBJ1-4 | TRBV6-7 | ASSYSRDRGRRDEKLF
TRBJ2-3 | TRBV7-8 | ASRWWGGNTDTQY
TRBJ1-3 | TRBV6-5 | ASSPVRVSGNTIY
TRBJ1-2 | TRBV30 | AWRRTGGGYGYT
TRBJ2-6 | TRBV25-1 | ASSFGVRFSGANVLT
TRBJ2-2 | TRBV2 | ASSGATNTGELF
TRBJ2-6 | TRBV2 | ASSGTVGANVLT
TRBJ1-2 | TRBV9 | ASSVTGVGYT
TRBJ1-4 | TRBV12-5 | ASGFGDRTGEKLF
TRBJ2-7 | TRBV6-1 | ASSAGTSGGQY
TRBJ1-4 | TRBV2 | ASRQGRSRLREKLF
TRBJ1-1 | TRBV10-3 | AINPGLGNTEAF
TRBJ1-5 | TRBV10-3 | AISDSTGNTVSNQPQH
TRBJ2-3 | TRBV5-1 | ASTDRDWDTQY
TRBJ2-7 | TRBV5-4 | ASSLRDYPYEQY
TRBJ1-1 | TRBV5-1 | ASSLVLGATEAF
TRBJ2-3 | TRBV2 | ASTWGSRTDTQY
TRBJ1-2 | TRBV7-8 | ASSTNVQGGYT